Listed here are 20 T cell receptor beta chains from one sample, sequenced in a study of blood T cell repertoires in COVID-19. Generated by immunoSEQ multiplex PCR, the TCRdb table keeps only in-frame clones and is missing some. In the table there are 130,000 to 150,000 clones, about 76% of which are singletons. The sample was peripheral blood. Source of these receptors: a human donor in a cohort sampled during active COVID-19.

J is TRBJ1-2 and V is TRBV6-1; weak D call: TRBD1 (6 bases). The CDR3 sequence is 15 residues long. V shed 3 bases and J shed 9 bases, with 20 bases lying between them. Germline V gene lookup returns CDR1 MNHNS and CDR2 SASEGT. Here the CDR3 reads CASSETGNGMRSYTF. CDR3 DNA sequence: TGTGCCAGCAGTGAGACAGGTAATGGGATGAGGAGCTACACCTTC.

The CDR3 nucleotides are TGCAGTGCTAGTTCCCCGGATCAGCCCCAGCATTTT. It translates to CSASSPDQPQHF. The chain recombines TRBV20-1 with TRBJ1-5, with D hard to call. From germline, CDR1 is DFQATT and CDR2 SNEGSKA (reference sequence). The germline V and J ends were trimmed by 3 bases and 5 bases, with 8 bases remaining between them. The CDR3 loop spans 12 amino acids.

J is TRBJ2-5 and V is TRBV3-1 (or the pseudogene TRBV3-2); weak D call: TRBD1 (6 bases). Between the trimmed V and J ends, which lost 5 bases and 2 bases, there was a span of 12 bases. The CDR3 extends over 14 amino acids. Germline V CDR1 and CDR2: LGHDT, YNNKEL (reference sequence). The CDR3 nucleotides are TGTGCCAGCAGCACCCCCGGGACACAAGAGACCCAGTACTTC. Translating gives CASSTPGTQETQYF.

The chain uses TRBV28 and TRBJ1-2; possibly TRBD1 for D (5 bases). The CDR3 loop spans 17 amino acids. Germline-derived CDR1 and CDR2 are MDHEN and SYDVKM. The V end was cut by 3 bases, the J end by 8 bases, with 25 bases between. The CDR3 DNA sequence: TGTGCCAGCAGTTTTGTCCGGGGGGGACGAAAGCTGGGCGGCTACACCTTC. It yields the protein CASSFVRGGRKLGGYTF.

The chain combines TRBV6-2 or TRBV6-3 with TRBJ2-3, with 8 bases lining up with TRBD2. Germline V gene lookup returns CDR1 MNHEY and CDR2 SVGEGT. CDR3 size: 16 residues. The trim removed 4 bases at V and 3 bases at J, leaving 9 bases unmatched. The CDR3 region has the DNA TGTGCCAGCAGTTCCTCGACTAGCGACCTTACAGATACGCAGTATTTT. Translating gives CASSSSTSDLTDTQYF.

V and J are TRBV3-1 (or the pseudogene TRBV3-2) and TRBJ2-1; TRBD2 aligns across 14 bases. This CDR3 region has 19 residues. CDR1 is LGHDT and CDR2 is YNNKEL in the germline V gene (reference sequence). The V and J ends lost 1 base and 5 bases, in that order; junction bases with no gene match: 10. The CDR3 nucleotides are TGTGCCAGCAGCCAAGTAGGACTAGCGGGAGGTTGGGCGGACAATGAGCAGTTCTTC. The encoded protein is CASSQVGLAGGWADNEQFF.

This clone was counted a single time. This chain connects TRBV28 to TRBJ2-7, with D perhaps matching TRBD1 (6 bases). The CDR3 runs to 17 residues. Germline V gene lookup returns CDR1 MDHEN and CDR2 SYDVKM. The V gene lost 6 bases and the J gene lost 3 bases, with 24 bases spanning the gap. CDR3 residues: CASRSPGHIGRSYEQYF. The CDR3 region has the DNA TGTGCCAGCAGATCACCGGGACATATCGGACGCAGCTACGAGCAGTACTTC. The whole variable domain, filled in from reference TRBV28 and TRBJ2-7, reads DVKVTQSSRYLVKRTGEKVFLECVQDMDHENMFWYRQDPGLGLRLIYFSYDVKMKEKGDIPEGYSVSREKKERFSLILESASTNQTSMYLCASRSPGHIGRSYEQYFGPGTRLTVT.

This chain joins TRBV21-1 and TRBJ2-7; the listed D gene, TRBD1, was not tested against the DNA. TRBV21-1 is tagged as a pseudogene. The CDR3 loop spans 20 amino acids. The CDR3 sequence: CASSKELARVCVGVSYEQYF. DNA for the CDR3: TGTGCCAGCAGCAAAGAATTGGCCAGGGTGTGTGTGGGTGTCTCCTACGAGCAGTACTTC.

This sequence joins TRBV11-2 and TRBJ2-1, with 9 bases fitting TRBD2. The V gene end was trimmed by 2 bases and the J gene end by 0 bases; junction bases not matched to a gene: 8. Looked up from germline, CDR1 is SGHAT and CDR2 is FQNNGV. This CDR3 is 18 amino acids long. The CDR3 loop is CASSLYRTSDISYNEQFF. CDR3 nucleotide sequence: TGTGCCAGCAGCTTATACAGGACTAGCGATATCTCCTACAATGAGCAGTTCTTC.

The chain has TRBV25-1 and TRBJ1-4, with TRBD1 matching 9 bases. Germline V gene sequence: CDR1 MGHDK, CDR2 SYGVNS. V trimming: 3 bases; J trimming: 2 bases; junction bases outside the gene matches: 4. The CDR3 consists of 16 residues. CDR3 sequence (DNA): TGTGCCAGCAGTGACTACAGGGGGCGGACTAATGAAAAACTGTTTTTT. Protein: CASSDYRGRTNEKLFF.

The chain couples TRBV5-6 to TRBJ2-5, with a possible D match to TRBD2 (7 bases). This CDR3 comprises 18 residues. Per the germline V gene, CDR1 is SGHDT and CDR2 is YYEEEE. Between the trimmed V and J ends, which lost 4 bases and 3 bases, there was a span of 25 bases. The CDR3 sequence: CASSPGQFGGRVKETQYF. The CDR3 DNA follows: TGTGCCAGCAGCCCTGGACAGTTCGGAGGGAGGGTTAAAGAGACCCAGTACTTC.

The V gene is TRBV6-2 or TRBV6-3, the J gene TRBJ1-6, with a tentative D call TRBD1 (6 bases). CDR1 and CDR2 from the germline V gene are MNHEY and SVGEGT. The length of the CDR3 is 14 residues. The V and J ends lost 1 base and 9 bases respectively, with 10 bases between them. CDR3 region: CASSYLGQSSPLHF. The CDR3 nucleotides read TGTGCCAGCAGTTACTTGGGACAAAGTTCACCCCTCCACTTT.

V is TRBV7-3 and J is TRBJ2-3; D possibly corresponds to TRBD2 (5 bases). This CDR3 spans 15 amino acids. V was shortened by 3 bases and J by 0 bases, with 10 bases between the two germline ends. Germline V lookup: CDR1 SGHTA, CDR2 FQGTGA. Here the CDR3 DNA reads TGTGCCAGCAGCTTCGGGCGGACTAGCACAGATACGCAGTATTTT. Translating gives CASSFGRTSTDTQYF.

The V and J genes are TRBV27 and TRBJ2-1; 10 nucleotides agree with TRBD2. This CDR3 contains 16 residues. Trimming at V came to 2 bases and at J to 9 bases, leaving 10 bases not matched to a gene. Germline V gene lookup returns CDR1 MNHEY and CDR2 SMNVEV (reference sequence). The CDR3 spells CASSLLLAGEAGEQFF. DNA for the CDR3: TGTGCCAGCAGTTTACTGCTAGCGGGAGAGGCTGGTGAGCAGTTCTTC.

V gene TRBV2 combines with J gene TRBJ2-6, with 8 bases that match TRBD1. The V gene's germline CDR1 is SNHLY and CDR2 FYNNEI. The CDR3 covers 16 residues. The V and J ends lost 6 bases and 2 bases, in that order; junction bases with no gene match: 6. CDR3 region: CASRAQGAPGANVLTF. The DNA for the CDR3 is TGTGCCAGCAGAGCGCAGGGGGCGCCTGGGGCCAACGTCCTGACTTTC.

This clone occurred once. CDR3 sequence: CASSSKTVAGVSDTQYF. CDR3 DNA sequence: TGTGCCAGCAGCTCAAAAACCGTAGCGGGAGTATCAGATACGCAGTATTTT. The genes are TRBV7-2 and TRBJ2-3; 9 positions match TRBD2. The germline gives CDR1 SGHTA, CDR2 FQGNSA. The CDR3 has 17 residues. Germline trimming cut 4 bases from V and 4 bases from J; bases unmatched to any gene: 12.

This chain joins TRBV7-9 and TRBJ2-5; TRBD1 aligns across 10 bases. This CDR3 contains 14 residues. Germline lookup yields CDR1 SEHNR and CDR2 FQNEAQ (reference sequence). The V segment lost 5 bases and the J segment 8 bases; nucleotides outside the gene matches: 8. CDR3 bases: TGTGCCAGCAGCCATCCGGGACAGGGGAGCACCCAGTACTTC. It specifies CASSHPGQGSTQYF.

The V gene is TRBV6-1, the J gene TRBJ2-7; possible D gene TRBD2, 6 bases. CDR1 is MNHNS, CDR2 SASEGT, per germline. Trimming took off 3 bases at V and 6 bases at J, with 12 bases between the two ends. The CDR3 consists of 13 residues. CDR3: CASSDGGMAEQYF. In nucleotides, the CDR3 is TGTGCCAGCAGTGACGGGGGAATGGCCGAGCAGTACTTC.

This sequence joins TRBV5-4 and TRBJ2-2, with 8 bases matching TRBD1. CDR3 length: 15 residues. Trimming at V came to 3 bases and at J to 4 bases, leaving 5 bases not matched to a gene. Germline-derived CDR1 and CDR2 are SGHNT and YYREEE (reference sequence). This CDR3 reads CASSSQGASTGELFF. The CDR3, as DNA: TGTGCCAGCAGCTCGCAGGGGGCCAGCACCGGGGAGCTGTTTTTT.

This rearrangement joins TRBV12-3 or TRBV12-4 to TRBJ2-1; D possibly corresponds to TRBD2 (5 bases). Trimming pared 6 bases from V and 5 bases from J, leaving 8 bases between. CDR3 size: 12 residues. CDR3 DNA: TGTGCCAGCAGAAACGGGGACAATGAGCAGTTCTTC. Its protein is CASRNGDNEQFF.